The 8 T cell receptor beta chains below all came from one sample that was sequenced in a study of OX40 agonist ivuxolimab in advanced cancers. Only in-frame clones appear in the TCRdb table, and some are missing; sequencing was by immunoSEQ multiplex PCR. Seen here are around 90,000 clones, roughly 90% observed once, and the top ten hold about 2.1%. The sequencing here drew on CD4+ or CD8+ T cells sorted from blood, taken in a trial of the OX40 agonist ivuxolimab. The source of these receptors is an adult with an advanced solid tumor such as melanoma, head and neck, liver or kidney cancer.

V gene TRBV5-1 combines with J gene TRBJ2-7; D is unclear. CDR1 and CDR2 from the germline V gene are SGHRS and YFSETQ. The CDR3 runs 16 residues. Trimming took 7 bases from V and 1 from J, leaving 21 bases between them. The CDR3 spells CASSPNSGDLSYEQYF. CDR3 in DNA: TGCGCCAGCTCACCGAACTCAGGCGACCTTTCCTACGAGCAGTACTTC.

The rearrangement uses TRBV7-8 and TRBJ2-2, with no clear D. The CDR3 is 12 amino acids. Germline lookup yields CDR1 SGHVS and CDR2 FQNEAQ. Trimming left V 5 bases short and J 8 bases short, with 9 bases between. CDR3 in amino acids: CASSQISGELFF. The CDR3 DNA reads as TGTGCCAGCAGCCAAATCAGTGGGGAGCTGTTTTTT.

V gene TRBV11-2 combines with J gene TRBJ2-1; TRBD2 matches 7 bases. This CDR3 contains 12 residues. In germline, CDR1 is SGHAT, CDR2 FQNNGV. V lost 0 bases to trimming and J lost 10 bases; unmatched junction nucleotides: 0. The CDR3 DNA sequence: TGTGCCAGCAGCTTAGAAGCGGGAGAGCAGTTCTTC. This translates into CASSLEAGEQFF.

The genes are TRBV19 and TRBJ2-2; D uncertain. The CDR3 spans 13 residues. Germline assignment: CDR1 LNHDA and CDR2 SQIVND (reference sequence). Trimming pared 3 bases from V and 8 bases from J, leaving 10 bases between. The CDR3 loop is CASSMAPKGELFF. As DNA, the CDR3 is TGTGCCAGTAGTATGGCCCCGAAGGGGGAGCTGTTTTTT.

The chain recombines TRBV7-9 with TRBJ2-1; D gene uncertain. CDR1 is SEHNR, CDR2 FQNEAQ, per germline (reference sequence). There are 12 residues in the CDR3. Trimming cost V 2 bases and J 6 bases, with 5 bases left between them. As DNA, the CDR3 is TGTGCCAGCAGCTTACTTATCAATGAGCAGTTCTTC. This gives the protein CASSLLINEQFF.

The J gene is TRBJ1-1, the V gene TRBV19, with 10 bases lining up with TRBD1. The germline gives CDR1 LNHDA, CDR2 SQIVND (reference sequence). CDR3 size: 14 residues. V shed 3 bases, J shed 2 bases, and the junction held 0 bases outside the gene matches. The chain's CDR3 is CASSMTGGNTEAFF. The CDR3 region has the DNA TGTGCCAGTAGTATGACAGGGGGCAACACTGAAGCTTTCTTT.

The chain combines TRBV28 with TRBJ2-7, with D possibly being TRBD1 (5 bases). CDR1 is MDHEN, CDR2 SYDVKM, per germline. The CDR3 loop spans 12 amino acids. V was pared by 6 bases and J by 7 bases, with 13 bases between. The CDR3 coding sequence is TGTGCCAGCAGCCGACAGCGCCTGGAGCAGTACTTC. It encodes CASSRQRLEQYF.

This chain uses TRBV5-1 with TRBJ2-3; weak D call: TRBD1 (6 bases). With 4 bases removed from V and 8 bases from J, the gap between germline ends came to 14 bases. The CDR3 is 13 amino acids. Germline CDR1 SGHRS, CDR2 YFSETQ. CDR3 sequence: CASSQTGPGTQYF. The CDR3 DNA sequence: TGCGCCAGCAGCCAGACAGGCCCCGGTACGCAGTATTTT.